This T cell receptor (beta chain) stems from a study of cytomegalovirus exposure and HLA in healthy donors. Germline V CDR1 and CDR2: WSHSY, SAAADI. CDR3 length: 14 amino acids. V lost 6 bases and J lost 6, with 15 bases in between. Overall study results and limits: Overall, roughly 170 TCR beta chains were annotated as cytomegalovirus-associated.

PCR primers comprised 60 Vbeta and 13 Jbeta primers. Libraries were prepared by immunoSEQ multiplex PCR; TCRdb keeps only in-frame clonotypes and omits some of them. The sample lists over 75,000 clones, about 88% occurring once. Comments on this clone: What it recognizes is unknown.

The sequence derives from a woman aged 50 to 60 in good health and CMV-seronegative. V is TRBV10-2 and J is TRBJ1-5, with D tentatively TRBD1 (6 bases). The sample comprised PBMCs. The CDR3 bases are TGCGCCAGCAGATTCAACAGGGCCGGTCAGCCCCAGCATTTT. Translated, it gives CASRFNRAGQPQHF.